Below, 5 T cell receptor beta chains from the same sample are listed, as sequenced in a study of blood T cells in healthy people across ages. For the second PCR, which ran for roughly 7 to 11 cycles, a sample-barcoded 5' primer and a J-beta primer mix were used. TCRdb re-called the 5' RACE reads with MiXCR, one entry per CDR3 protein. The data contain over 700,000 distinct CDR3 sequences, 20% to 25% of them singletons. This sample also belongs to another study, concerning T cells of mothers and their children.

Sequencing was done on a sample of blood. The receptor source for this set is a boy aged 5-17 years in good health.

This clonotype was counted between two and nine times. The V and J genes are TRBV14 and TRBJ2-7; 8 nucleotides agree with TRBD1. The CDR3 is 15 amino acids. Per germline, CDR1 SGHDN and CDR2 FVKESK. J gave up 1 base and V 4 bases, and 6 bases lay outside the gene matches. CDR3: CASSRRTGQSYEQYF. The CDR3 nucleotides are TGTGCCAGCAGCCGCAGGACAGGGCAATCCTACGAGCAGTACTTC.

The genes are TRBV7-3 and TRBJ2-1; no clear D. Trimming removed 3 bases at V and 8 bases at J, with 11 bases between. The CDR3 covers 13 residues. Germline V gene lookup returns CDR1 SGHTA and CDR2 FQGTGA. In DNA, the CDR3 is TGTGCCAGCAGCTTCGGTCCCGACTATGAGCAGTTCTTC. Its protein is CASSFGPDYEQFF. Variable domain in full (rest from reference TRBV7-3 and TRBJ2-1): GAGVSQTPSNKVTEKGKYVELRCDPISGHTALYWYRQSLGQGPEFLIYFQGTGAADDSGLPNDRFFAVRPEGSVSTLKIQRTERGDSAVYLCASSFGPDYEQFFGPGTRLTVL.

This chain's CDR3 is CASNDRGYDEQYF. The CDR3 DNA reads TGTGCCAGTAATGACAGGGGGTACGACGAGCAGTACTTC. This chain uses TRBV19 with TRBJ2-7; 9 nucleotides match TRBD1. Trimming took 7 bases from V and 5 from J; bases not matched to a gene: 6. From germline, CDR1 is LNHDA and CDR2 SQIVND (reference sequence). The CDR3 totals 13 residues.

The table lists this clonotype with a count of one. V and J are TRBV24-1 and TRBJ2-2; 9 bases are shared with TRBD1. CDR3 size: 19 residues. Germline V gene lookup returns CDR1 KGHDR and CDR2 SFDVKD. J gave up 2 bases and V 4 bases, and 13 bases lay outside the gene matches. CDR3 DNA: TGTGCCACCAGTGACCGGGGACAGGGAAAGCTAAAAAACACCGGGGAGCTGTTTTTT. Amino acid sequence: CATSDRGQGKLKNTGELFF.

The chain uses TRBV29-1 and TRBJ2-7; D perhaps matches TRBD2 (5 bases). Germline V gene lookup returns CDR1 SQVTM and CDR2 ANQGSEA. The CDR3 covers 13 residues. Between the trimmed V and J ends, which lost 4 bases and 0 bases, there was a span of 10 bases. The CDR3 coding sequence is TGCAGCGTTGCCCCCCGGGGCTCCTACGAGCAGTACTTC. It translates to CSVAPRGSYEQYF.